This TCR beta chain is from a study of shared clonotypes between healthy human individuals. Turning to the study itself: Each donor's CD4 naive and CD4 memory cells filled three plates apiece, CD8 naive two, and CD8 memory one. General study results and limits: An expected dependence of interdonor clonotype sharing on sequencing depth was noted.

This clone has only one observation. No antigen is known for it. Sorted subsets were amplified in replicate PCRs using 150 to 250 ng DNA, approximately 30,000 T cell genomes. Source study methods: Without quality scores, immunoSEQ junctional reads could not be filtered like full-length reads. Libraries were prepared by immunoSEQ multiplex PCR; TCRdb keeps only in-frame clonotypes and omits some of them. The V and J calls and the clone size are those of that table, but D and trimming were determined from the DNA. Found here are about 690,000 clones, 90% of them singletons; the top ten hold about a third. Germline V lookup: CDR1 MDHEN, CDR2 SYDVKM. Trimming cost V 5 bases and J 9 bases, with 11 bases left between them. The CDR3 covers 13 residues.

The chain is built from TRBV28 and TRBJ1-6; TRBD1 is a possible D gene (5 bases). This receptor was identified in a man between 18 and 29 years old in good health. Some clones in this sample may be carry-over from other donors' samples. What was sequenced was memory CD8+ T cells from PBMCs. Subset of the sample: CD45RO+ cells pooled with CCR7-negative TemRA cells. This CDR3 reads CASSLPDSSPLHF. The CDR3 nucleotides read TGTGCCAGCAGTCTCCCTGACAGTTCACCCCTCCACTTT.